The clone carrying this TCR beta chain was counted ten times or more. As yet, its antigen is unknown. These data are taken from a study of T-cell reconstitution after alpha-beta-depleted transplantation in children. Study results and caveats: At one year after transplant, newly produced T cells mostly accounted for T-cell counts and diversity. Roughly two months post-transplant, alpha-beta T cells reportedly originated from several hundred graft clones that had expanded.

This CDR3 spans 14 amino acids. Trimming removed 2 bases at V and 1 base at J, with 8 bases between. Germline CDR1 KGHSH, CDR2 LQKENI. The authors prepared the TCRbeta library with unique molecular identifiers. In TCRdb, the PCR reads were re-called with MiXCR into one record per CDR3 protein. The sample gives 500,000 to 650,000 distinct CDR3 sequences, approximately 12% of which show up once; around 2% is in the top ten. V gene TRBV18 combines with J gene TRBJ2-5; no clear D. The sequence was obtained from a male patient younger than 18 who had a stem cell transplant for acute myeloid leukemia, so the T cells may come from the graft donor. The source was PBMCs, mostly from graft donor cells, collected 360 days after TCRalphabeta/CD19-depleted stem cell transplant. In DNA form, the CDR3 reads TGTGCCAGCTCACCAATCGCGTTCCAAGAGACCCAGTACTTC. Translation: CASSPIAFQETQYF.